This TCR beta chain was sequenced during a study of blood T cell repertoires in COVID-19. Whole-study context: T cells, B-cell-depleted T cells, or PBMCs supplied cDNA or gDNA.

The CDR3 consists of 13 residues. CDR1 and CDR2 from the germline V gene are ENHRY and SYGVKD. The V gene lost 5 bases and the J gene lost 3 bases, with 8 bases spanning the gap. The table came from immunoSEQ multiplex PCR; TCRdb's copy has only in-frame clones and leaves some out. The sample holds fewer than 650,000 clones, roughly nine tenths seen once. The sequencing sample was made of peripheral blood. This clonotype originated in a woman between 50 and 59 years old with COVID-19, enrolled during active disease. The chain is built from TRBV10-3 and TRBJ1-5, with D possibly TRBD1 on 5 matching bases. CDR3 residues: CAISPQDNQPQHF. CDR3 nucleotide sequence: TGTGCCATCAGTCCACAGGACAATCAGCCCCAGCATTTT.